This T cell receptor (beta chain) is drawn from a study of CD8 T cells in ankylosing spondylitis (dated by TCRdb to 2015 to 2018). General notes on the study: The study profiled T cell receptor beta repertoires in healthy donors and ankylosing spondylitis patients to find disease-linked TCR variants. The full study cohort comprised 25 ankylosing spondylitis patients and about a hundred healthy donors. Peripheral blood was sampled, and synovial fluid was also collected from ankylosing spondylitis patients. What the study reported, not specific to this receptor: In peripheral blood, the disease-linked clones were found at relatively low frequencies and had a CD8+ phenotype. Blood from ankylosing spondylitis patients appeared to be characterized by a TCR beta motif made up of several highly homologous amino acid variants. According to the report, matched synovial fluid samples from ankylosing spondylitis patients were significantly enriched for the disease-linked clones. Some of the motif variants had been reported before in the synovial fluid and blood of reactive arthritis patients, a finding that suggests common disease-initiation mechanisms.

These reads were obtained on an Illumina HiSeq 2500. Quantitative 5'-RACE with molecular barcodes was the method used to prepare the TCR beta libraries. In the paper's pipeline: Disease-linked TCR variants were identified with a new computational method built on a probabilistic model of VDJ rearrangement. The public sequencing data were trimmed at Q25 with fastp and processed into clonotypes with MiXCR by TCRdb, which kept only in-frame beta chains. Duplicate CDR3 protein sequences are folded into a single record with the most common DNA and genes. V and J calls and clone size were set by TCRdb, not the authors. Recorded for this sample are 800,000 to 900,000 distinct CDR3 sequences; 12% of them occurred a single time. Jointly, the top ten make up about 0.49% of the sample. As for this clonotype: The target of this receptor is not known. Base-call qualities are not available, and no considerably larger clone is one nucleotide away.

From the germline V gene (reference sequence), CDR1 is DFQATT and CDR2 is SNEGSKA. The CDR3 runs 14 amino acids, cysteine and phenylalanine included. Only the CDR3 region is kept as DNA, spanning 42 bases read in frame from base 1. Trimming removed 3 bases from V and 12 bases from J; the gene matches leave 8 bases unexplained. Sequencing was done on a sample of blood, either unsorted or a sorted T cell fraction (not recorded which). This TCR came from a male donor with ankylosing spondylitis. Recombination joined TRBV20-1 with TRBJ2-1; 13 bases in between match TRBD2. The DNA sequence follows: TGCAGTGCTAGTCGGACTAGCGGGAGCCGGGGGCAGTTCTTC. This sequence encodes CSASRTSGSRGQFF.